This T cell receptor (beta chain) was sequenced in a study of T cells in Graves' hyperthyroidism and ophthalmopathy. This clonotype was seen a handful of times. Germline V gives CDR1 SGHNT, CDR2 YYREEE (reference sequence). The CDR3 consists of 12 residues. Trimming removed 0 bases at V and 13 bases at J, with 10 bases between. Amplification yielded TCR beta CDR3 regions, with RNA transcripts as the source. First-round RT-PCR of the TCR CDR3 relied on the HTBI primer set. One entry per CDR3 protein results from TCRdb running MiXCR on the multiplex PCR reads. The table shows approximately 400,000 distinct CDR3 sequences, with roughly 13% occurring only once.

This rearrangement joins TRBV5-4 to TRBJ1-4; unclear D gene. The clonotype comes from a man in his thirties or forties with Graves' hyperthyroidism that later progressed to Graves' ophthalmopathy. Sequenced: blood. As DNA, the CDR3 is TGTGCCAGCAGCTTGGGTCAGAATGGACTGTTTTTT. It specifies CASSLGQNGLFF.